A single sample gave rise to the 22 T cell receptor beta chains below, sequenced in a study of response to subunit inactivated influenza vaccine. TCRdb redid the calling of the RT-PCR reads with MiXCR, one entry per CDR3 protein. Among 400,000 to 650,000 distinct CDR3 sequences listed, approximately 7.2% were seen once. Material: PBMCs from blood, obtained 23 to 25 months after vaccination. Receptors originate from a man aged 50-75 years who received an inactivated influenza vaccine.

The chain is built from TRBV4-2 and TRBJ2-1; D is tentatively TRBD1 or TRBD2 (6 bases each). The V end was cut by 1 base, the J end by 6 bases, with 13 bases between. Germline V gives CDR1 LGHNA, CDR2 YNFKEQ. This CDR3 comprises 15 residues. The CDR3 protein is CASSQAPGGGNEQFF. CDR3 nucleotides: TGTGCCAGCAGCCAAGCCCCCGGGGGCGGCAATGAGCAGTTCTTC.

This clonotype showed up many times. The V gene is TRBV12-3 or TRBV12-4, the J gene TRBJ1-2, with D possibly being TRBD1 (5 bases). This CDR3 spans 15 amino acids. V lost 10 bases and J 4 bases, leaving 22 bases between the germline ends. The CDR3 region is CATPQAPGRGYGYTF. In DNA, the CDR3 is TGTGCCACCCCTCAGGCCCCGGGACGGGGCTATGGCTACACCTTC.

The chain joins TRBV6-2 or TRBV6-3 to TRBJ2-3, with 9 bases aligning to TRBD2. The CDR3 spans 16 residues. Germline V gene data show CDR1 as MNHEY and CDR2 as SVGEGT. V was clipped by 2 bases and J by 6 bases; unmatched bases: 9. The CDR3: CASSYEFSGGLDTQYF. Written as DNA, the CDR3 is TGTGCCAGCAGTTACGAATTTAGCGGGGGACTTGATACGCAGTATTTT.

This clonotype appeared a few times. V and J are TRBV2 and TRBJ1-2, with 9 bases aligning to TRBD1. Germline values: CDR1 SNHLY, CDR2 FYNNEI. The V and J ends lost 6 bases and 9 bases, in that order; junction bases with no gene match: 11. The CDR3 is 14 amino acids. The CDR3 DNA sequence: TGTGCCAGCAGCGTAGAAAACAGGGGGCGAAGCTACACCTTC. Residues: CASSVENRGRSYTF.

This clonotype was detected only a few times. One junction end disagrees with the germline gene, perhaps due to a read error. The chain carries TRBV7-2 and TRBJ2-1, with TRBD2 as a possible D gene (6 bases). Germline CDR1 reads SGHTA; CDR2 reads FQGNSA. This CDR3 is 12 amino acids long. CDR3 nucleotide sequence: TGTGCCAGCAGCTCCACTAGCCTGCCCCAGCTCTTC. This encodes CASSSTSLPQLF.

This clonotype occurred many times. The rearrangement links TRBV20-1 to TRBJ2-7, with 10 nucleotides matching TRBD2. In germline, CDR1 is DFQATT, CDR2 SNEGSKA (reference sequence). The CDR3 runs to 14 residues. V lost 3 bases, J lost 3 bases, and 5 bases stayed unmatched. The CDR3 loop is CSASPASGSYEQYF. In nucleotides, the CDR3 is TGCAGTGCTAGTCCGGCTAGCGGGAGCTACGAGCAGTACTTC.

This clonotype was seen at least ten times. This rearrangement joins TRBV11-2 to TRBJ2-5; no clear D gene. Germline assignment: CDR1 SGHAT and CDR2 FQNNGV. The CDR3 consists of 11 residues. V dropped 5 bases and J dropped 9 bases, with 10 bases sitting between them. Written as DNA, the CDR3 is TGTGCCAGCAGCACCGGGTTGGCCCAGTACTTC. Encoded protein: CASSTGLAQYF.

This chain connects TRBV20-1 to TRBJ1-2; no reliable D call. The length of the CDR3 is 13 residues. CDR1 and CDR2 (germline): DFQATT, SNEGSKA (reference sequence). Deletions cut 6 bases from V and 1 base from J, with 12 bases between. CDR3 residues: CSARLEVNYGYTF. CDR3 nucleotides: TGCAGTGCAAGACTCGAGGTTAACTATGGCTACACCTTC.

The chain links TRBV19 to TRBJ2-5, with 11 bases that match TRBD2. This CDR3 spans 15 amino acids. With 3 bases clipped from V and 4 bases from J, the junction kept 4 bases outside the gene matches. Germline V CDR1 and CDR2: LNHDA, SQIVND (reference sequence). The CDR3 coding sequence is TGTGCCAGTAGTATGGGCCTAGCGGGAGGAGAGACCCAGTACTTC. Translation gives CASSMGLAGGETQYF.

This clonotype showed up many times. The chain recombines TRBV7-2 with TRBJ2-1; D is uncertain. V was shortened by 3 bases and J by 2 bases, with 8 bases between the two germline ends. Germline CDR1 reads SGHTA; CDR2 reads FQGNSA. The CDR3 is made up of 14 amino acids. The CDR3 bases are TGTGCCAGCAGCTTGGGCTCGACCTACAATGAGCAGTTCTTC. Its protein product is CASSLGSTYNEQFF.

This clonotype was recorded a few times. This chain links TRBV6-2 or TRBV6-3 with TRBJ2-5; 11 bases line up with TRBD2. There are 16 residues in the CDR3. CDR1 is MNHEY, CDR2 SVGEGT, per germline. J lost 2 bases, V lost 6 bases, and 8 bases had no gene match. The CDR3 region has the DNA TGTGCCAGCAGCCCAACTAGCGGGAGACGACAAGAGACCCAGTACTTC. The encoded protein is CASSPTSGRRQETQYF.

J is TRBJ1-5 and V is TRBV25-1; the D is unclear. The CDR3 totals 11 residues. V was clipped by 8 bases and J by 10 bases, with 12 bases between them. Germline V CDR1 and CDR2: MGHDK, SYGVNS. The CDR3 DNA sequence: TGTGCCAGCGGAGGATACCAACCCCAGCATTTT. This sequence encodes CASGGYQPQHF.

This clonotype was seen ten or more times. The V gene is TRBV18, the J gene TRBJ1-5, with 7 bases identical to TRBD1. The CDR3 extends over 14 amino acids. CDR1 is KGHSH, CDR2 LQKENI, per germline. The ends lost 3 bases at V and 6 bases at J; junction bases unmatched: 5. The CDR3 nucleotides are TGTGCCAGCTCACCCGACAGGGTGGTTCAGCCCCAGCATTTT. Encoded protein: CASSPDRVVQPQHF. Drawing the rest from reference TRBV18 and TRBJ1-5, the complete variable domain is NAGVMQNPRHLVRRRGQEARLRCSPMKGHSHVYWYRQLPEEGLKFMVYLQKENIIDESGMPKERFSAEFPKEGPSILRIQQVVRGDSAAYFCASSPDRVVQPQHFGDGTRLSIL.

The chain carries TRBV6-1 and TRBJ2-3; D might be TRBD2 (6 bases). Germline CDR1 is MNHNS and CDR2 is SASEGT. V lost 5 bases and J lost 0, with 24 bases in between. CDR3 length equals 19 residues. CDR3: CASSRNGGRGSGSTDTQYF. The CDR3 region has the DNA TGTGCCAGCAGTCGAAACGGGGGAAGAGGTAGTGGTAGCACAGATACGCAGTATTTT.

This clonotype was counted many times. The chain carries TRBV10-3 and TRBJ1-2; 7 positions agree with TRBD1. CDR3 length: 16 amino acids. After removal of 10 bases from V and 4 bases from J, the junction contained 18 bases not matched to a gene. Germline V gene data show CDR1 as ENHRY and CDR2 as SYGVKD. CDR3 residues: CATESPSTGTAYGYTF. Here the CDR3 DNA reads TGTGCCACCGAAAGCCCCTCCACCGGGACAGCCTATGGCTACACCTTC.

The genes are TRBV5-1 and TRBJ1-1; 7 nucleotides line up with TRBD1. The CDR3 is made up of 15 amino acids. V gave up 4 bases and J gave up 5 bases; unmatched junction bases: 11. Germline-derived CDR1 and CDR2 are SGHRS and YFSETQ. The CDR3 loop reads CASSIGTVEGTEAFF. The CDR3 DNA reads as TGCGCCAGCAGCATAGGGACAGTCGAAGGGACTGAAGCTTTCTTT. The full variable domain, rest sourced from reference TRBV5-1 and TRBJ1-1, is KAGVTQTPRYLIKTRGQQVTLSCSPISGHRSVSWYQQTPGQGLQFLFEYFSETQRNKGNFPGRFSGRQFSNSRSEMNVSTLELGDSALYLCASSIGTVEGTEAFFGQGTRLTVV.

V and J are TRBV19 and TRBJ2-7; maybe TRBD2 (6 bases). Trimming stripped 6 bases from V and 1 base from J, with 13 bases between. The CDR3 extends over 14 amino acids. Germline-derived CDR1 and CDR2 are LNHDA and SQIVND (reference sequence). The CDR3 nucleotides are TGTGCCAGTAGGCCGGGACTGCTATCCTACGAGCAGTACTTC. Encoded protein: CASRPGLLSYEQYF.

This clonotype was found a few times. The chain employs TRBV4-3 and TRBJ1-5; TRBD1 matches 7 bases. The CDR3 length is 16 residues. CDR1 LGHNA and CDR2 YSLEER come from the germline V gene. J gave up 1 base and V 1 base, and 4 bases lay outside the gene matches. This CDR3 is CASSQVSGGSNQPQHF. In nucleotides, the CDR3 is TGCGCCAGCAGCCAAGTCTCAGGGGGGAGCAATCAGCCCCAGCATTTT.

This chain joins TRBV14 and TRBJ2-7; no reliable D call. CDR1 is SGHDN, CDR2 FVKESK, per germline. The V end was cut by 2 bases, the J end by 0 bases, with 17 bases between. This CDR3 has 17 amino acids. Written as DNA, the CDR3 is TGTGCCAGCAGCCAATCCCTAGACTTCCCGAGCTCCTACGAGCAGTACTTC. Translated: CASSQSLDFPSSYEQYF.

At least ten counts were recorded for this clonotype. The CDR3 sequence is CASSINDNQETQYF. DNA for the CDR3: TGCGCCAGCAGCATAAACGACAACCAAGAGACCCAGTACTTC. The rearrangement joins TRBV5-1 to TRBJ2-5; D is ambiguous. Germline V CDR1 and CDR2: SGHRS, YFSETQ. This CDR3 is 14 amino acids long. Trimming cost V 4 bases and J 0 bases, with 10 bases left between them.

The chain has TRBV9 and TRBJ2-3, with 8 bases matching TRBD2. This CDR3 has 17 residues. CDR1 is SGDLS, CDR2 YYNGEE, per germline. Germline trimming cut 0 bases from V and 5 bases from J; bases unmatched to any gene: 11. CDR3 sequence: CASSVGRGSGTVDTQYF. The DNA for the CDR3 is TGTGCCAGCAGCGTAGGACGGGGTAGCGGGACCGTAGATACGCAGTATTTT. Variable domain in full (rest from reference TRBV9 and TRBJ2-3): DSGVTQTPKHLITATGQRVTLRCSPRSGDLSVYWYQQSLDQGLQFLIQYYNGEERAKGNILERFSAQQFPDLHSELNLSSLELGDSALYFCASSVGRGSGTVDTQYFGPGTRLTVL.

This clonotype was detected ten times or more. CDR3 nucleotide sequence: TGCAGTGCTAGCGTGGGGGCGCGACAGCCCCAGCATTTT. The encoded protein is CSASVGARQPQHF. This chain connects TRBV20-1 to TRBJ1-5; possibly TRBD1 for D (6 bases). V lost 3 bases, J lost 7 bases, and 13 bases lay in between. CDR1 is DFQATT, CDR2 SNEGSKA, per germline (reference sequence). The CDR3 has 13 amino acids.